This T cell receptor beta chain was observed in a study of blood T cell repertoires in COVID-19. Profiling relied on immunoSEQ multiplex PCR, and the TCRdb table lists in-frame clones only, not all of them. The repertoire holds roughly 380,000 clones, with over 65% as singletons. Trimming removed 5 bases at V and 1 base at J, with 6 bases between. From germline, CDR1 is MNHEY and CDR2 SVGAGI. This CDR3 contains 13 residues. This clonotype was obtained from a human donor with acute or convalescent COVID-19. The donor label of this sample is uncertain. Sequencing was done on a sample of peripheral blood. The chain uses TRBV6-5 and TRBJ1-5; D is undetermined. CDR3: CASSTESNQPQHF. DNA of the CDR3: TGTGCCAGCAGTACAGAGAGCAATCAGCCCCAGCATTTT.